The sequence of this T cell receptor (beta chain) was determined in a study of T cells in Graves' hyperthyroidism and ophthalmopathy. This clonotype has ten or more counts. CDR1 and CDR2 from the germline V gene are DFQATT and SNEGSKA (reference sequence). The CDR3 contains 10 residues. Trimming removed 4 bases at V and 3 bases at J, with 2 bases between. RNA transcripts were the template for amplifying TCR beta CDR3 regions. The TCR CDR3 was amplified in a first-round RT-PCR using the HTBI primer set. TCRdb re-called the multiplex PCR reads through MiXCR, storing one row per CDR3 protein. The data show about 690,000 distinct CDR3 sequences, 17% seen once.

The TCR was taken from a man aged 50 to 59 with Graves' hyperthyroidism. The chain has TRBV20-1 and TRBJ2-3, with D uncertain. The sample taken for sequencing was blood. This CDR3 reads CSAKTDTQYF. CDR3 DNA sequence: TGCAGTGCTAAAACAGATACGCAGTATTTT.